This TCR beta chain was sequenced in a study of blood T cell repertoires in COVID-19. In the study overall: There were acute and convalescent COVID-19 samples, and they came from the United States, Italy and Spain. T cells, B-cell-depleted T cells, or PBMCs supplied cDNA or gDNA.

In germline, CDR1 is KGHDR, CDR2 SFDVKD. The CDR3 spans 16 residues. Trimming pared 5 bases from V and 2 bases from J, leaving 15 bases between. Clones were read by immunoSEQ multiplex PCR, and TCRdb kept only the in-frame ones, dropping some. The data contain over 450,000 clones, 85% to 90% of them singletons. Sequencing was carried out using peripheral blood. This chain links TRBV24-1 with TRBJ1-5; D may be TRBD1 (6 bases). The receptor was derived from a woman in her forties or fifties with COVID-19, enrolled during active disease. The CDR3 DNA is TGTGCCACCAGTGCCCCGCCAGGGGACGGCAATCAGCCCCAGCATTTT. Encoded protein: CATSAPPGDGNQPQHF.